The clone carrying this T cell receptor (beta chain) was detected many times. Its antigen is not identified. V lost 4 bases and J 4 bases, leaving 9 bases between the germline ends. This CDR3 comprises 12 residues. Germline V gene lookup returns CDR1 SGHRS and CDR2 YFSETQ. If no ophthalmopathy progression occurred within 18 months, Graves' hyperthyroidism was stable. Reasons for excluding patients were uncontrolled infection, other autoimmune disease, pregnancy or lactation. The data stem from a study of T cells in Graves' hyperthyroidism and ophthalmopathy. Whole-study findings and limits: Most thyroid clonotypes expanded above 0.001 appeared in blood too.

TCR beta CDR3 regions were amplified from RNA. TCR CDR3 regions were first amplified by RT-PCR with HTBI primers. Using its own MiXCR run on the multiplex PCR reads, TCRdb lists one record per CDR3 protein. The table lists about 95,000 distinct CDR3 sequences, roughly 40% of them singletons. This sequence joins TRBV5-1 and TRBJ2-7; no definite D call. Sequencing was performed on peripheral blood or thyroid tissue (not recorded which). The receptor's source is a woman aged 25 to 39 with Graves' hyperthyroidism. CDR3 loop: CASSADMYEQYF. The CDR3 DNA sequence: TGCGCCAGCAGCGCCGACATGTACGAGCAGTACTTC. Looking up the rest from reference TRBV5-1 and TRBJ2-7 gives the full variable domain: KAGVTQTPRYLIKTRGQQVTLSCSPISGHRSVSWYQQTPGQGLQFLFEYFSETQRNKGNFPGRFSGRQFSNSRSEMNVSTLELGDSALYLCASSADMYEQYFGPGTRLTVT.